The text below deals with one TCR beta chain. Its antigen is as yet unknown. A multiplex PCR was run with 60 Vbeta primers and 13 Jbeta primers. Repertoires were generated with immunoSEQ multiplex PCR, while TCRdb's copy carries only in-frame clones and drops some. The sample has 200,000 or so clones, roughly 80% seen once. Germline V gives CDR1 MNHEY, CDR2 SMNVEV (reference sequence). Trimming took 3 bases from V and 4 from J, leaving 11 bases between them. CDR3 length: 14 residues. The sample comes from a study of cytomegalovirus exposure and HLA in healthy donors. Study details: The study placed less than 90% of its 398 genotyped donors in the Caucasian-associated ancestry cluster.

Those who donated were healthy bone marrow donors. General observations from the study: It is likely that the observed cluster of highly shared sequence variants was a sequencing artifact. Diagnosis of cytomegalovirus status made by the classifier reportedly showed high specificity and sensitivity.

This clonotype was obtained from a woman aged 25 to 39 in good health and CMV-seropositive. J is TRBJ2-3 and V is TRBV27, with D perhaps TRBD2 (5 bases). The sample comprised PBMCs. The DNA of the CDR3 is TGTGCCAGCAGTTTTGGACTTAGGCCAGATACGCAGTATTTT. Its translation: CASSFGLRPDTQYF.